This paragraph covers one T cell receptor beta chain sequence. This receptor's antigen is unknown. The record has no base qualities; no much larger clone is one base away. Per the germline V gene (reference sequence), MNHEY is the CDR1 and SMNVEV is the CDR2. Trimming costs V 4 bases and J 5 bases, and their ends lie 17 bases apart. CDR3 length: 15 amino acids, cysteine to phenylalanine. The entry retains the CDR3 DNA only, 45 bases that are in frame from base 1. Every bulk PBMC sample was loaded with the same fixed amount of roughly 360 ng of DNA. TCR beta CDR3 sequences were amplified from genomic DNA with the immunoSEQ TCRb Assay kit following manufacturer instructions. The KAPA Library Quantification Kit for Illumina platforms was used to quantify the pooled libraries by qPCR. Pooled libraries were clustered at roughly 0.55-1.2 pM and sequenced on an Illumina NextSeq 500. In the original analysis: Analysis of the TCR data relied on immunoSEQ ANALYZER and the R LymphoSeq package. A rearrangement efficiency score was calculated as productive divided by the sum of productive and non-productive CDR3 sequences. Clonality was assessed using the Gini coefficient and diversity using the Renyi index at alpha=1, with pairwise comparisons between timepoints within each patient. In LymphoSeq, clonal relatedness was computed using an edit distance of 3, and repertoire similarity was computed using the Bhattacharyya coefficient. To classify response, a linear discriminant analysis based on week-3 changes in clonality and diversity was built with the R MASS and caret packages. Not all clones reach the TCRdb copy of this immuneACCESS table, which keeps in-frame sequences only. Checked studies attribute under half of the gap to unresolved V genes and leave the rest unexplained. V and J calls and clone size are those listed in that table; D and trimming were worked out from the DNA. In this sample the table shows around 20,000 clones, 85% to 90% of which occur a single time. Over 1% of the sample rests with the top ten.

What this sample's time point label stands for: pre-treatment baseline. Blood was sampled before treatment (T0) and at week 3 (W3), after the first cycle of checkpoint blockade. Except for a couple of patients with rapid clinical progression, response was assessed 12 weeks after the first infusion by RECIST 1.1; disease control meant complete response, partial response or stable disease. Any patient who had received prior systemic cancer treatment, was on concomitant immunosuppressant therapy or had synchronous other active malignancies was excluded. Bulk PBMC and plasma cell-free DNA were both sequenced for TCR beta so that circulating cells and T cell turnover could be tracked. Lymphoprep and SepMate tubes were used to isolate PBMC from blood, and red cell lysis was then performed. QIAamp DNA Blood Mini kits were used to extract DNA from PBMC and from sorted T cell subsets. This sample was included in a study of blood T cell dynamics during melanoma immunotherapy (dated by TCRdb to 2020 to 2021). With regard to the full study: All patients had metastatic melanoma and were given first-line pembrolizumab or nivolumab plus ipilimumab as standard of care in the United Kingdom. To find early correlates of response, peripheral T cell receptor repertoires were profiled in metastatic melanoma patients before and after one cycle of checkpoint inhibitor therapy. A training cohort was formed from consecutive patients, and a further independent group of patients from the same centre was pooled into an external validation set. Here is what the overall study found, with its caveats: The study could not determine whether the T cell clones driving repertoire changes were melanoma-specific or reflected general immune activation. Patients who later achieved disease control showed a bifurcated PBMC repertoire reorganization at W3, with increased clonality or increased diversity, unlike progressors. The relatively small sample size was acknowledged as something that could potentially limit how far the results can be generalized.

The sample was blood, taken from a patient treated with checkpoint blockade. This TCR derives from a human donor with melanoma. The chain uses TRBV27 and TRBJ1-2, with no confidently assigned D gene. The DNA sequence reads TGTGCCAGCAGTTCTATACCCACTAGTCCGTATGGCTACACCTTC. This gives the protein CASSSIPTSPYGYTF.